Presented here are 11 T cell receptor beta chains from one specimen sequenced in a study of OX40 agonist ivuxolimab in advanced cancers. Sequencing used immunoSEQ multiplex PCR; TCRdb keeps in-frame clones, though not all of them. The sample shows 35,000 to 40,000 clones, 60% to 85% of them seen only once. The sample in question was CD4+ or CD8+ T cells sorted from blood, obtained in a trial of the OX40 agonist ivuxolimab. These receptors all stem from an adult with an advanced solid tumor such as melanoma, head and neck, liver or kidney cancer.

This chain links TRBV19 with TRBJ2-2; weak D call: TRBD2 (6 bases). V shed 7 bases and J shed 0 bases, with 12 bases lying between them. This CDR3 is built from 15 residues. Germline CDR1 LNHDA, CDR2 SQIVND (reference sequence). The CDR3, as DNA: TGTGCCAGTACCATCCGCGGGGCGAACACCGGGGAGCTGTTTTTT. This translates into CASTIRGANTGELFF.

CDR3 DNA: TGTGCCAGCAGTGGCGGGGCAGCGAACATTCAGTACTTC. Its translation: CASSGGAANIQYF. The chain employs TRBV14 and TRBJ2-4, with a weak D call TRBD2 (6 bases). CDR1 and CDR2 (germline): SGHDN, FVKESK. The CDR3 length is 13 residues. V lost 6 bases and J lost 7, with 13 bases in between. Full variable domain (rest looked up from reference TRBV14 and TRBJ2-4): EAGVTQFPSHSVIEKGQTVTLRCDPISGHDNLYWYRRVMGKEIKFLLHFVKESKQDESGMPNNRFLAERTGGTYSTLKVQPAELEDSGVYFCASSGGAANIQYFGAGTRLSVL.

This sequence joins TRBV6-5 and TRBJ2-1; no reliable D call. The CDR3 contains 16 residues. The germline V and J ends were trimmed by 4 bases and 0 bases, with 13 bases remaining between them. Germline V gene lookup returns CDR1 MNHEY and CDR2 SVGAGI. CDR3 region: CASSFTQISSYNEQFF. CDR3 DNA: TGTGCCAGCAGTTTTACACAAATTAGCTCCTACAATGAGCAGTTCTTC.

This clone was seen a single time. This chain joins TRBV29-1 and TRBJ2-7; the D is unclear. The CDR3 runs 13 residues. Germline V gene sequence: CDR1 SQVTM, CDR2 ANQGSEA. Trimming took 1 base from V and 3 from J, leaving 10 bases between them. CDR3 region: CSVEAPGFYEQYF. CDR3 nucleotides: TGCAGCGTTGAAGCCCCCGGGTTCTACGAGCAGTACTTC.

This clone turned up a few times. The chain uses TRBV5-1 and TRBJ2-6; TRBD1 aligns across 8 bases. Unmatched junction bases numbered 12, after V lost 7 bases and J lost 0 bases. The CDR3 has 18 residues. Germline lookup yields CDR1 SGHRS and CDR2 YFSETQ. In DNA form, the CDR3 reads TGCGCCAGCGGATTTCCCGGACAGGGAAGCTCTGGGGCCAACGTCCTGACTTTC. Translating gives CASGFPGQGSSGANVLTF.

This CDR3 is CASRPWTDQKEQYF. The CDR3, as DNA: TGTGCCAGCAGACCGTGGACTGATCAAAAGGAGCAGTACTTC. V and J are TRBV28 and TRBJ2-7; tentatively, D is TRBD2 (5 bases). V was trimmed by 6 bases and J by 7 bases, leaving 19 bases between them. Germline V gene lookup returns CDR1 MDHEN and CDR2 SYDVKM. The CDR3 is made up of 14 amino acids.

The chain is built from TRBV5-6 and TRBJ1-2; no firm D call. Trimming left V 7 bases short and J 2 bases short, with 18 bases between. Germline V CDR1 and CDR2: SGHDT, YYEEEE. This CDR3 has 15 amino acids. The CDR3: CASRTWTVYNYGYTF. DNA for the CDR3: TGTGCCAGCCGCACCTGGACGGTCTACAACTATGGCTACACCTTC.

This sequence joins TRBV7-3 and TRBJ2-7; D perhaps matches TRBD1 (6 bases). Trimming removed 5 bases at V and 4 bases at J, with 15 bases between. The CDR3 is 14 amino acids. Germline CDR1 reads SGHTA; CDR2 reads FQGTGA. In nucleotides, the CDR3 is TGTGCCAGCAGCATCGAGGGACATACATACGAGCAGTACTTC. It encodes CASSIEGHTYEQYF.

This clone was picked up a small number of times. J is TRBJ2-5 and V is TRBV29-1; D perhaps matches TRBD1 (6 bases). V lost 7 bases, J lost 5 bases, and 17 bases lay in between. This CDR3 has 13 residues. Germline V gene sequence: CDR1 SQVTM, CDR2 ANQGSEA. As DNA, the CDR3 is TGCAGCGCCAGACCACAGGGTGCGGAGACCCAGTACTTC. Translating it yields CSARPQGAETQYF.

The sample holds a few counts of this clone. This chain links TRBV7-8 with TRBJ2-1; 7 bases are a match to TRBD2. Germline-derived CDR1 and CDR2 are SGHVS and FQNEAQ. There are 14 residues in the CDR3. J gave up 9 bases and V 1 base, and 6 bases lay outside the gene matches. The CDR3 loop reads CASSLGGSPREQFF. The CDR3 DNA follows: TGTGCCAGCAGCTTAGGCGGGAGCCCCCGTGAGCAGTTCTTC.

The count of this clone is one. This chain uses TRBV2 with TRBJ2-3, with TRBD2 matching 10 bases. This CDR3 has 16 amino acids. Germline V gene sequence: CDR1 SNHLY, CDR2 FYNNEI. The junction had 11 bases not matched to a gene; V was cut back by 6 bases and J by 5 bases. CDR3 region: CASRRGAGGPEDTQYF. Written as DNA, the CDR3 is TGTGCCAGCAGACGAGGAGCGGGGGGGCCGGAAGATACGCAGTATTTT.